The clone carrying this TCR beta chain appeared once. No antigen is known for it. Repertoires were generated with immunoSEQ multiplex PCR, while TCRdb's copy carries only in-frame clones and drops some. The sample carries under 80,000 clones, 75% to 90% recorded once. V shed 3 bases, J shed 2 bases, and the junction held 10 bases outside the gene matches. CDR3 size: 17 residues. Germline V lookup: CDR1 MGHRA, CDR2 YSYEKL. The data stem from a study of lymphopenia after photon versus proton radiotherapy. Whole-study findings and limits: Larger post-nadir TCR diversity loss correlated inversely with survival in deceased patients. Better survival with proton therapy was suggested as possible, not demonstrated.

The sample consisted of peripheral blood, taken from a patient treated with photon-based radiotherapy. The source of this sequence is a man in his forties with gastric cancer. The J gene is TRBJ2-5, the V gene TRBV4-1; 9 nucleotides line up with TRBD1. Written as DNA, the CDR3 is TGCGCCAGCAGCCAGGTTAGACAGGGGGTGAAACAAGAGACCCAGTACTTC. Protein: CASSQVRQGVKQETQYF.